This T cell receptor (beta chain) was sequenced in a study of blood T cell repertoires in COVID-19. Germline CDR1 and CDR2: MNHEY and SMNVEV (reference sequence). V gave up 6 bases and J gave up 8 bases, with 16 bases separating them. CDR3 length equals 14 residues. Here immunoSEQ multiplex PCR was the method, and the copy in TCRdb shows in-frame clones only, minus some. The table lists approximately 210,000 clones, approximately 82% of them singletons, with roughly 12% in the top ten. This TCR came from a woman in her thirties or forties with acute or convalescent COVID-19. Input material: peripheral blood. V and J are TRBV27 and TRBJ1-4; tentative D call: TRBD1 (5 bases). Written as DNA, the CDR3 is TGTGCCAGCAGGTTGGGAGGGGCGGGAGAAAAACTGTTTTTT. This gives the protein CASRLGGAGEKLFF. Full variable domain (remainder filled in from reference TRBV27 and TRBJ1-4): EAQVTQNPRYLITVTGKKLTVTCSQNMNHEYMSWYRQDPGLGLRQIYYSMNVEVTDKGDVPEGYKVSRKEKRNFPLILESPSPNQTSLYFCASRLGGAGEKLFFGSGTQLSVL.